This is a list of T cell receptor beta chains from one sample in a study of cytomegalovirus exposure and HLA in healthy donors. Libraries were prepared by immunoSEQ multiplex PCR; TCRdb keeps only in-frame clonotypes and omits some of them. The table records around 130,000 clones, 50% to 75% of them present only once. The sample taken for sequencing was PBMCs. The receptors originated from a middle-aged woman in good health and CMV-seropositive. Each CDR3 is given with its conserved first and last residue. The D gene is left open where the match is weak. Only part of the rows carry a size: once, few, many, or a class if the clone is expanded.

clone size	V gene	J gene	D gene	CDR3 DNA	CDR3 protein
few	TRBV7-8	TRBJ2-7	-	TGTGCCAGCAGCTCACAGGGAGGGCCCTACGAGCAGTACTTC	CASSSQGGPYEQYF
few	TRBV5-1	TRBJ2-2	-	TGCGCCAGCTTCCGGGACAACCTCAACACCGGGGAGCTGTTTTTT	CASFRDNLNTGELFF
-	TRBV29-1	TRBJ2-4	-	TGCAGCGTTGCCCAGCAGGTTGCCAAAAACATTCAGTACTTC	CSVAQQVAKNIQYF
-	TRBV14	TRBJ2-1	-	TGTGCCAGCAGCCAAGATCCTAGCTCCTACAATGAGCAGTTCTTC	CASSQDPSSYNEQFF
-	TRBV7-6	TRBJ2-5	-	TGTGCCAGCAGCCCACTAGTGGAATCCCAAGAGACCCAGTACTTC	CASSPLVESQETQYF
-	TRBV10-3	TRBJ1-1	-	TGTGCCATCAGTGAGCCCCTAGGCCGACAGACGAACACTGAAGCTTTCTTT	CAISEPLGRQTNTEAFF
-	TRBV18	TRBJ2-2	-	TGTGCCAGCTCACCAGGAGCAGGGCTCCCCGGGGAGCTGTTTTTT	CASSPGAGLPGELFF
-	TRBV14	TRBJ1-1	-	TGTGCCAGCAGCCAAGATCCGGGGGAAGCTTTCTTT	CASSQDPGEAFF
few	TRBV9	TRBJ2-7	TRBD2	TGTGCCAGCAGCGTAGGAACGGGGGGGTCCTACGAGCAGTACTTC	CASSVGTGGSYEQYF
-	TRBV9	TRBJ2-3	-	TGTGCCAGCAGCGTAGCGGGGGTACCTAGCACAGATACGCAGTATTTT	CASSVAGVPSTDTQYF
few	TRBV29-1	TRBJ1-3	TRBD1	TGCAGCGTTGGGGACAGGGCAGGAAACACCATATATTTT	CSVGDRAGNTIYF
-	TRBV5-1	TRBJ2-3	TRBD2	TGCGCCACCCATTGGGGGGGGAATACGCAGTATTTT	CATHWGGNTQYF
few	TRBV5-1	TRBJ1-2	-	TGCGCCAGCAGCCGAGCAGGGGTTGAGCACTATGGCTACACCTTC	CASSRAGVEHYGYTF
-	TRBV6-6	TRBJ1-3	-	TGTGCCAGCAGTTACCTGTCTTTCTCTGGAAACACCATATATTTT	CASSYLSFSGNTIYF
-	TRBV2	TRBJ2-1	-	TGTGCCAGCAAACCGGACGGGAAGGATGAGCAGTTCTTC	CASKPDGKDEQFF
few	TRBV29-1	TRBJ1-1	-	TGCAGCGTAGACAGTGTGAACACTGAAGCTTTCTTT	CSVDSVNTEAFF
few	TRBV28	TRBJ1-4	TRBD1	TGTGCCAGCAGCTCAACAGGGGGTAATGAAAAACTGTTTTTT	CASSSTGGNEKLFF
-	TRBV4-2	TRBJ2-2	TRBD2	TGTGCCAGCGGAAATAGCGGGCCCACCGGGGAGCTGTTTTTT	CASGNSGPTGELFF
-	TRBV6-5	TRBJ1-1	TRBD1	TGTGCCAGCAGTTCTTCCAGGGGGCGCTTGGGCACTGAAGCTTTCTTT	CASSSSRGRLGTEAFF
-	TRBV7-2	TRBJ2-1	TRBD2	TGTGCCAGCAGCCCCCCTAGCGGGGGGGTTAACGACAATGAGCAGTTCTTC	CASSPPSGGVNDNEQFF
-	TRBV5-1	TRBJ2-2	TRBD1	TGCGCCAGCAGCTTGGGGACAGGGGCCAACACCGGGGAGCTGTTTTTT	CASSLGTGANTGELFF
-	TRBV2	TRBJ2-7	-	TGTGCCAGCAGTATTTCGGGTTCTTCCTACGAGCAGTACTTC	CASSISGSSYEQYF
-	TRBV4-2	TRBJ2-1	TRBD2	TGTGCCAGCAGCCAGGATCTAGCGGGGGGCGGCAATGAGCAGTTCTTC	CASSQDLAGGGNEQFF
-	TRBV27	TRBJ1-1	-	TGTGCCAGCCGCAGGGTCACGGAAGCTGAAGCTTTCTTT	CASRRVTEAEAFF
-	TRBV5-1	TRBJ2-1	-	TGCGCCAGCAGTCATCCGGACTTGTTGAATGAGCAGTTCTTC	CASSHPDLLNEQFF
few	TRBV28	TRBJ1-5	-	TGTGCCAGCAGTCTCCTCCCCAGGGGCAATCAGCCCCAGCATTTT	CASSLLPRGNQPQHF
-	TRBV28	TRBJ2-3	TRBD2	TGTGCCAGCAGTTTTGTCGGGAGGGCCGCAGATACGCAGTATTTT	CASSFVGRAADTQYF
-	TRBV21-1	TRBJ1-1	-	TGTGCCAGCAGCATCAGTATAGAGGCTAAGGCTGAAGCTTTCTTT	CASSISIEAKAEAFF